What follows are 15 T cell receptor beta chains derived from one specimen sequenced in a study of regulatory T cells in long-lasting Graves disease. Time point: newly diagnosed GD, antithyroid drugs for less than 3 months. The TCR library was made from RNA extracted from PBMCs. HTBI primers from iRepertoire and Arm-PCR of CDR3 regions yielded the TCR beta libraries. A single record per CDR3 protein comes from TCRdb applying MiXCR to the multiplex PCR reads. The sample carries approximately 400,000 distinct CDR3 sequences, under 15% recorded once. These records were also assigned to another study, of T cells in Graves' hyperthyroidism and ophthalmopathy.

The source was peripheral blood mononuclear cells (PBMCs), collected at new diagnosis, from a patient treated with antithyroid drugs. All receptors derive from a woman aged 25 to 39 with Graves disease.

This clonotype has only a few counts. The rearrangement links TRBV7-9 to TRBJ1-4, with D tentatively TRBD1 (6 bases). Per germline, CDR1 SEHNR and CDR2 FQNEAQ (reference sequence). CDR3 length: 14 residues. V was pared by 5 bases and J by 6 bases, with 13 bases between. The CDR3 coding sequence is TGTGCCAGCAGCCAAGGACAGAGAGATGAAAAACTGTTTTTT. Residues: CASSQGQRDEKLFF.

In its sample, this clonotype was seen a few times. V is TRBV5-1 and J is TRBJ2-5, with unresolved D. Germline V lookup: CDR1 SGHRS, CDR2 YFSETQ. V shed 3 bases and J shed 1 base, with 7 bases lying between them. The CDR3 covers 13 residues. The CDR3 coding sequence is TGCGCCAGCAGCTCCAGGTCCCAAGAGACCCAGTACTTC. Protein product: CASSSRSQETQYF.

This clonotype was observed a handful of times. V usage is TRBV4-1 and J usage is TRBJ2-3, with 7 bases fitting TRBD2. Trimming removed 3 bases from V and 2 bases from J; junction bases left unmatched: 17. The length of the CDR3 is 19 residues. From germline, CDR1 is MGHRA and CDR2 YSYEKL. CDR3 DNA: TGCGCCAGCAGCCACCCGGGACTACTCAAGCCCCTCGACACAGATACGCAGTATTTT. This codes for CASSHPGLLKPLDTDTQYF.

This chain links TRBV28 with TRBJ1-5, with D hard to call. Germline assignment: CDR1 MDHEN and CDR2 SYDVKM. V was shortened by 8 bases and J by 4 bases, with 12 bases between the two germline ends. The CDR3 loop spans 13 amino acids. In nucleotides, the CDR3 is TGTGCCAGCGGAGCCTCAGAGAATCAGCCCCAGCATTTT. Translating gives CASGASENQPQHF.

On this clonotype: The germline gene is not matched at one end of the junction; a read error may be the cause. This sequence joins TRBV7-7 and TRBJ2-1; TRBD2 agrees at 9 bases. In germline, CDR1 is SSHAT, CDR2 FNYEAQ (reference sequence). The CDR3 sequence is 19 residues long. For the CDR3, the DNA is TGTGCTAGCAGCCCCCGGGGAGCCAGCAGCGGGGGGTCCTACAATGAGCAGTTCTTC. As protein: CASSPRGASSGGSYNEQFF.

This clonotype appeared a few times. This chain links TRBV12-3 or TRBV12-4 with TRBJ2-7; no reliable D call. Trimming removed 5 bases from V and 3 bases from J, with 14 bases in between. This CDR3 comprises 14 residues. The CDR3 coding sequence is TGTGCCAGCAGTGACCTTGATGCTTACTACGAGCAGTACTTC. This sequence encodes CASSDLDAYYEQYF.

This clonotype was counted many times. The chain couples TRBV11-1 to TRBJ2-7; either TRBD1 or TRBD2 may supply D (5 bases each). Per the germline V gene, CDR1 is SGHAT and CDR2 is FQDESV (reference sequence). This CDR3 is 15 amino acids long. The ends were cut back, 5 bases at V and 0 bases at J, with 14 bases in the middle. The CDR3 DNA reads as TGTGCCAGCAGCACCGCCTCGGGACCCTCCTACGAGCAGTACTTC. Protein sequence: CASSTASGPSYEQYF.

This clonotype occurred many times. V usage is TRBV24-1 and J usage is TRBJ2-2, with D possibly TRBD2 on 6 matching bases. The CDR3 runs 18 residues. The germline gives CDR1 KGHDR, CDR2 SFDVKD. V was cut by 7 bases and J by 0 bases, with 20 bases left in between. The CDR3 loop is CATSPRLRTSTNTGELFF. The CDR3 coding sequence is TGTGCCACCAGCCCCAGACTGAGAACTAGCACGAACACCGGGGAGCTGTTTTTT.

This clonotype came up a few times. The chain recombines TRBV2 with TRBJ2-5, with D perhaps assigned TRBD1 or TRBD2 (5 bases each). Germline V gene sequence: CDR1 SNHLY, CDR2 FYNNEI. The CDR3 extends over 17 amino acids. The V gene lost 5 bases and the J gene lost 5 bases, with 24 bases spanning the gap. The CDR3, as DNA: TGTGCCAGCAGTTATGCCGGGACGGCAGACTGGGGGGAGACCCAGTACTTC. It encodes CASSYAGTADWGETQYF.

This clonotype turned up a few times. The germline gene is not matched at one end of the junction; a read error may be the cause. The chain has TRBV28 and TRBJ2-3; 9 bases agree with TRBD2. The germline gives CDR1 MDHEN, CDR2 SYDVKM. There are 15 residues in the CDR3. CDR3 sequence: CASTIAGAGTDMQYF. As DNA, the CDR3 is TGTGCCAGCACCATAGCGGGAGCGGGCACAGATATGCAGTATTTT.

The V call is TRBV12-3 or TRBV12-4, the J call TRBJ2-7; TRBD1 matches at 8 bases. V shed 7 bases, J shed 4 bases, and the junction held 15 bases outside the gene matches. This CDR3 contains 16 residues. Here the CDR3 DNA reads TGTGCCAGCACCTCGCGACGACAGGGGAACTCTTACGAGCAGTACTTC. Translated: CASTSRRQGNSYEQYF.

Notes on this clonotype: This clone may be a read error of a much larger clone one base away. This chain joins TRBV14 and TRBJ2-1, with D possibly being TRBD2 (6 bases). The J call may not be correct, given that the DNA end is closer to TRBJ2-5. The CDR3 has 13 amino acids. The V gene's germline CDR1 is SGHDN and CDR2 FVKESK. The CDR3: CASNQRGGETQYF. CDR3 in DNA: TGTGCCAGCAACCAACGCGGAGGGGAGACCCAGTACTTC.

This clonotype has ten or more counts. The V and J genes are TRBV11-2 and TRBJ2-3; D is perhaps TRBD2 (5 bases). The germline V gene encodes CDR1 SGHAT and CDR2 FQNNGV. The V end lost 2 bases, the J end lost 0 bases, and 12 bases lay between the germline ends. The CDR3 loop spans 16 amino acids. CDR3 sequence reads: CASSLSGGLSTDTQYF. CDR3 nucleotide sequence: TGTGCCAGCAGCTTATCGGGTGGACTTAGCACAGATACGCAGTATTTT.

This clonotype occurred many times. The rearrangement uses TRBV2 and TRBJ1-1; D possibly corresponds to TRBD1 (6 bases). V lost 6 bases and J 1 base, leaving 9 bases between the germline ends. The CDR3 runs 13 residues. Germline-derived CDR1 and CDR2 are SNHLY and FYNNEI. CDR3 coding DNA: TGTGCCAGCAGAACAGGGCGGAACACTGAAGCTTTCTTT. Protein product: CASRTGRNTEAFF.

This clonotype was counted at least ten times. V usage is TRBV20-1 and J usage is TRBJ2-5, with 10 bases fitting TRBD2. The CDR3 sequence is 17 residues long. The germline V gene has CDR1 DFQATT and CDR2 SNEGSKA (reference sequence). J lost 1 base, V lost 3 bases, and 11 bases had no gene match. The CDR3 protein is CSASQVTSGQLQETQYF. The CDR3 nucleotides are TGCAGTGCTAGTCAGGTGACTAGCGGGCAACTCCAAGAGACCCAGTACTTC.